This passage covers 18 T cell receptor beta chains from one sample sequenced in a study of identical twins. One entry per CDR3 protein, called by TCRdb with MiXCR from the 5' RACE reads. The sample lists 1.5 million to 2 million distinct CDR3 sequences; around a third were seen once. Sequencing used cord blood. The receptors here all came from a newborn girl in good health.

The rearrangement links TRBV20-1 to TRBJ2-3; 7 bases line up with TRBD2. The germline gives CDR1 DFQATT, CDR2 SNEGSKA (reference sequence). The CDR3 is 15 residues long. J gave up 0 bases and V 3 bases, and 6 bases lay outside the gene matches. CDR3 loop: CSASAGTTSTDTQYF. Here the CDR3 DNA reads TGCAGTGCTAGCGCCGGGACTACTAGCACAGATACGCAGTATTTT.

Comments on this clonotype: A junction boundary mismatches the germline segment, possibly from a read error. The CDR3 loop is CASSQENPVGNDQFF. CDR3 DNA sequence: TGCGCCAGCAGCCAAGAAAACCCTGTTGGGAATGACCAGTTCTTC. This rearrangement joins TRBV4-1 to TRBJ2-1; D unresolved. There are 15 residues in the CDR3. Looked up from germline, CDR1 is MGHRA and CDR2 is YSYEKL.

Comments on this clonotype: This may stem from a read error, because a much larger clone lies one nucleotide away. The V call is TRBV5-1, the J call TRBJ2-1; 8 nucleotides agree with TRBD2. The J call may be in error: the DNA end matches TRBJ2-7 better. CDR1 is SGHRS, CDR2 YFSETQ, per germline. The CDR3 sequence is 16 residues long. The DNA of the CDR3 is TGCGCCAGCAGCTTGGGACTAGCGAGCTTCTACAATGAGCAGTACTTC. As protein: CASSLGLASFYNEQYF.

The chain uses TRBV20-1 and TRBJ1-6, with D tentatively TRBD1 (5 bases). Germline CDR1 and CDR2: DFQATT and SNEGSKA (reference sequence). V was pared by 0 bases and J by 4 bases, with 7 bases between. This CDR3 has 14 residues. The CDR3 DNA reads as TGCAGTGCTAGAGATTCAGGGTATAATTCACCCCTCCACTTT. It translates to CSARDSGYNSPLHF.

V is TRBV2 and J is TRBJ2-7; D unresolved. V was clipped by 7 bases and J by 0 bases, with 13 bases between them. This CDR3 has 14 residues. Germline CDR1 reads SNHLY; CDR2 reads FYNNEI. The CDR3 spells CASMDGAFSYEQYF. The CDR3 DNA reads TGTGCCAGCATGGACGGAGCCTTCTCCTACGAGCAGTACTTC.

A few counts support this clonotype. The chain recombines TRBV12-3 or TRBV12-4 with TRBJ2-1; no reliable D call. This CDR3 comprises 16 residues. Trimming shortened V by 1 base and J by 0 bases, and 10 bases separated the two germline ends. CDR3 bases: TGTGCCAGCAGTTTAGTAAGGACCACCTCCTACAATGAGCAGTTCTTC. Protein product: CASSLVRTTSYNEQFF.

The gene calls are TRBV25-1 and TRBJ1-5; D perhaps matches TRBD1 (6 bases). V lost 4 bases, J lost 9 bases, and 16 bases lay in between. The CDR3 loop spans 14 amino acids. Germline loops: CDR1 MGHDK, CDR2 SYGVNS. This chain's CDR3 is CASSATGTRTPQHF. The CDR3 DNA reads TGTGCCAGCAGTGCAACAGGGACGAGAACGCCCCAGCATTTT.

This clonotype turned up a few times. The CDR3 DNA sequence: TGTGCCAGCAGTTTACAATCCCGGGACAGGGCTGGGAATGAGCAGTTCTTC. Its protein is CASSLQSRDRAGNEQFF. The gene calls are TRBV28 and TRBJ2-1, with TRBD1 matching over 9 bases. The CDR3 runs 17 residues. CDR1 is MDHEN, CDR2 SYDVKM, per germline. V was clipped by 2 bases and J by 7 bases; unmatched bases: 12.

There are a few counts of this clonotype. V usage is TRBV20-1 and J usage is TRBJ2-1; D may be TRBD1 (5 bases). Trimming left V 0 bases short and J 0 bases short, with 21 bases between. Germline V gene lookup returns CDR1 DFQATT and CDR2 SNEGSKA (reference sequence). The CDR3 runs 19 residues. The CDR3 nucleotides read TGCAGTGCTAGAGATCTGCAGGGTCAGTGGGAAATCTCCTACAATGAGCAGTTCTTC. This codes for CSARDLQGQWEISYNEQFF.

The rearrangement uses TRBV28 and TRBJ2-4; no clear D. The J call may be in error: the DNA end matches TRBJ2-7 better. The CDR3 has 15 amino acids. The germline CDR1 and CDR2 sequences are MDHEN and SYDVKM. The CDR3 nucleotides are TGTGCCAGCAGTTTAAGGGCGGTTCGACTGGGCGAGCAGTACTTC. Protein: CASSLRAVRLGEQYF.

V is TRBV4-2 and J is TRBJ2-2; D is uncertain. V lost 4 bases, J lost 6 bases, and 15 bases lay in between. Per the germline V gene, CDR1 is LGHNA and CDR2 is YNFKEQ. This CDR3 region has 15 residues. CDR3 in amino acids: CASSPSPDRAGELFF. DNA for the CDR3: TGTGCCAGCAGCCCCTCCCCAGATAGGGCCGGGGAGCTGTTTTTT.

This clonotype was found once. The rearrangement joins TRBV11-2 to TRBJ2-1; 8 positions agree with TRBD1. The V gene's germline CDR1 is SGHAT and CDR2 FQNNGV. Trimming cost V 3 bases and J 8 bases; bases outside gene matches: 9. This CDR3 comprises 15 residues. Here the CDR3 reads CASSLWGQVKDEQFF. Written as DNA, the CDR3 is TGTGCCAGCAGCTTGTGGGGACAGGTTAAAGATGAGCAGTTCTTC.

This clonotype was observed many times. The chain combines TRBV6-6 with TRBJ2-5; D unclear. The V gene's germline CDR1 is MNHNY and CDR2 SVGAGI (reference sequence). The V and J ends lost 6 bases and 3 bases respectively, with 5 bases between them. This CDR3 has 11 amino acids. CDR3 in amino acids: CASRDKETQYF. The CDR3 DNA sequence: TGTGCCAGCAGGGATAAAGAGACCCAGTACTTC.

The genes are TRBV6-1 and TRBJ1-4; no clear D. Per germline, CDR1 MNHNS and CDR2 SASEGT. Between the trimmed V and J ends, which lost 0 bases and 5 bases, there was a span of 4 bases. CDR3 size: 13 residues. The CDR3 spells CASSEAVNEKLFF. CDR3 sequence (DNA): TGTGCCAGCAGTGAAGCGGTCAATGAAAAACTGTTTTTT.

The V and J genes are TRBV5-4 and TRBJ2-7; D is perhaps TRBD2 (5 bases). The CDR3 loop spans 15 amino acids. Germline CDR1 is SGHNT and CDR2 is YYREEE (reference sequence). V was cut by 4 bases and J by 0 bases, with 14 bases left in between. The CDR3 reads CASSPDYRSSYEQYF. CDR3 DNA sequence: TGTGCCAGCAGCCCAGACTACAGAAGCTCCTACGAGCAGTACTTC. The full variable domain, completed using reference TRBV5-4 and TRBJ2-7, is ETGVTQSPTHLIKTRGQQVTLRCSSQSGHNTVSWYQQALGQGPQFIFQYYREEENGRGNFPPRFSGLQFPNYSSELNVNALELDDSALYLCASSPDYRSSYEQYFGPGTRLTVT.

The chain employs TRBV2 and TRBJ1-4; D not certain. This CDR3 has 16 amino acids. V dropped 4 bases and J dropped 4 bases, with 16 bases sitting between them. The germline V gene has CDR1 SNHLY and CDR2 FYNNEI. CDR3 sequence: CASSGGQRSVNEKLFF. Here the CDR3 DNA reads TGTGCCAGCAGTGGGGGTCAACGGAGCGTTAATGAAAAACTGTTTTTT.

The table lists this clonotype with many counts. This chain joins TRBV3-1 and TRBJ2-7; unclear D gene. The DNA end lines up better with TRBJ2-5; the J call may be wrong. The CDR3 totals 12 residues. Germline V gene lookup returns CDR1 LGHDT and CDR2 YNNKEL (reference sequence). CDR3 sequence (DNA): TGTGCCAGCAGCCGCTTCGGGGAGACCCAGTACTTC. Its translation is CASSRFGETQYF.

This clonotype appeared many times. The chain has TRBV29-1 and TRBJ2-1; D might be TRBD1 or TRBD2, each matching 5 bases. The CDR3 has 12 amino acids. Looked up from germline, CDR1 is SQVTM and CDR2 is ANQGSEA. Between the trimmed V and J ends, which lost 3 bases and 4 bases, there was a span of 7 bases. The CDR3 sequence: CSVERGYNEQFF. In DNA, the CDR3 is TGCAGCGTTGAGAGGGGTTACAATGAGCAGTTCTTC.